This T cell receptor beta chain was recorded in a study of cytomegalovirus exposure and HLA in healthy donors (dated by TCRdb to about 2017). Turning to the overall study: The 670 or so repertoires of the first cohort and the 120 or so validation repertoires were produced on the same platform, according to a later analysis. The study was designed to test whether signatures of past pathogen exposure could be identified by cataloging public T cell receptors. Along with the approximately 700-subject first cohort, a separate validation cohort of roughly 110 different subjects was used. The study combined high-throughput TCR immunosequencing, statistical association of individual TCRs with disease status, and machine learning to predict cytomegalovirus infection status. Study-wide conclusions, independent of this receptor: A later analysis found that TCRs clustered in the first cohort also tended to co-occur in the 120 validation repertoires, with 94% of cluster scores above 0. While some public TCRs were present in many individuals, most TCR sequences turned up only very rarely across donors. In the study, approximately 150 TCR beta chains were listed as associated with cytomegalovirus. A later analysis had no HLA typing for the validation cohort, so co-occurrence there was scored across all 130 or so repertoires. The classifier was reported to diagnose cytomegalovirus status with high specificity and sensitivity in both the original cohort and the validation cohort. The authors suggested that the approach could potentially be extended to other disease states and immunological phenotypes. Three of the identified cytomegalovirus-associated TCR beta chains were confirmed in vitro to be specific for cytomegalovirus antigens.

The protocol used for the library was the immunoSEQ multiplex PCR assay. Under the source paper's analysis protocol: A statistical classification framework was developed to diagnose cytomegalovirus status using the catalog of TCR beta chain sequences. TCRdb took over this immuneACCESS table, retaining in-frame rearrangements with V and J assigned. Such tables are incomplete; in checked studies, under half of the missing clones stem from an unresolved V gene, and the remainder is unexplained. V, J and clone size were drawn from that table, and D and trimming were deduced from the DNA. The sample table lists 150,000 to 200,000 clones, under 95% of them with a count of one. Over 2.5% of the sample is in the top ten clones. The germline V and J ends show losses of 4 bases and 0 bases respectively, and no gene match explains 8 bases of the junction. The CDR3 measures 17 amino acids from cysteine to phenylalanine. CDR3 DNA is the only sequence kept; it has 51 bases, read in frame from the first base. Based on the germline V gene (reference sequence), the CDR1 and CDR2 sequences are MNHEY and SMNVEV.

Regarding this clone: What this receptor recognizes is not known. The record has no base qualities; no much larger clone is one base away.

Separate from the roughly 650-subject first cohort, the validation cohort of 120 subjects was the group to which the donors belonged. The V and J segments used are TRBV27 and TRBJ1-4, with 7 bases aligning to TRBD1. Sequencing used PBMCs. The receptor was isolated from a woman aged 18-29 years in good health and CMV-seropositive. Here is the DNA: TGTGCCAGCAGTTCCACGCCGGACAGGTCAACTAATGAAAAACTGTTTTTT. It specifies CASSSTPDRSTNEKLFF. The CDR3, completed at both ends by the reference TRBV27 and TRBJ1-4 genes, gives the full variable domain EAQVTQNPRYLITVTGKKLTVTCSQNMNHEYMSWYRQDPGLGLRQIYYSMNVEVTDKGDVPEGYKVSRKEKRNFPLILESPSPNQTSLYFCASSSTPDRSTNEKLFFGSGTQLSVL.